This TCR beta chain came from a study of T-cell memory formation after mild COVID-19. MiXCR, applied by TCRdb to the 5' RACE reads, yields one record per CDR3 protein. This table has about 420,000 distinct CDR3 sequences, less than 25% appearing once. On this clonotype itself: The antigen is unknown. One end of the junction fails to match germline, which may point to a read error.

General observations from the study: Later expanders leaned CD4+, whereas clones that contracted between day 15 and 85 were balanced CD4/CD8. Cross-reactive memory apparently joined, as some responding clones appeared in pre-infection memory.

The CDR3 covers 14 residues. Germline loops: CDR1 SGHAT, CDR2 FQNNGV. Sequenced: PBMCs or a T cell subset sorted from them (not recorded which). This chain uses TRBV11-2 with TRBJ1-1, with TRBD1 as a possible D gene (5 bases). This TCR derives from an adult woman who had mild COVID-19 (a few samples of this study predate the infection). Cell type and time point are not known. The CDR3 bases are TGTGACAGCAGCGAGGGGACGGGGAACACTGAAGCTTTCTTT. This translates into CDSSEGTGNTEAFF.